The rows below give T cell receptor beta chains drawn from one sample of a study of CD8 T cells in ankylosing spondylitis. TCRdb re-analysed the 5' RACE reads in MiXCR, keeping a single row per CDR3 protein. Among some 700,000 distinct CDR3 sequences listed, around a fifth were seen once. Material: blood, either unsorted or a sorted T cell fraction (not recorded which). The receptors here all came from a male donor with ankylosing spondylitis. Both conserved end residues are part of each CDR3. D genes are given only for firm matches. Size is omitted from some rows. Given values are once, few, many or a class for expanded clones.

clone_size: .
v_call: TRBV12-3/TRBV12-4
d_call: .
j_call: TRBJ1-5
cdr3_aa: CASSPEFYSNQPQHF
cdr3_nt: TGTGCCAGCAGTCCCGAGTTTTATAGCAATCAGCCCCAGCATTTT

clone_size: few
v_call: TRBV12-3/TRBV12-4
d_call: TRBD1
j_call: TRBJ1-4
cdr3_aa: CASSRGQLTGEKLFF
cdr3_nt: TGTGCCAGCAGTCGGGGACAGCTGACGGGGGAAAAACTGTTTTTT

clone_size: .
v_call: TRBV7-3
d_call: TRBD2
j_call: TRBJ2-1
cdr3_aa: CASSPYGLAGAYNEQFF
cdr3_nt: TGTGCCAGCAGCCCTTACGGACTAGCGGGGGCCTACAATGAGCAGTTCTTC

clone_size: .
v_call: TRBV5-1
d_call: .
j_call: TRBJ2-7
cdr3_aa: CASSSQTYEQYF
cdr3_nt: TGCGCCAGCAGCTCTCAAACCTACGAGCAGTACTTC

clone_size: .
v_call: TRBV12-5
d_call: .
j_call: TRBJ2-2
cdr3_aa: CASGSAGAPNTGELFF
cdr3_nt: TGTGCTAGTGGCAGTGCGGGGGCCCCGAACACCGGGGAGCTGTTTTTT

clone_size: few
v_call: TRBV7-9
d_call: TRBD2
j_call: TRBJ2-3
cdr3_aa: CATEGLAGWEQYF
cdr3_nt: TGTGCCACCGAGGGGCTAGCGGGTTGGGAGCAGTATTTT

clone_size: .
v_call: TRBV2
d_call: TRBD2
j_call: TRBJ2-1
cdr3_aa: CASREGTSGTYNEQFF
cdr3_nt: TGTGCCAGCAGGGAGGGGACTAGCGGAACGTACAATGAGCAGTTCTTC

clone_size: few
v_call: TRBV15
d_call: .
j_call: TRBJ1-2
cdr3_aa: CATSRDWVGVSYGYTF
cdr3_nt: TGTGCCACCAGCAGAGATTGGGTAGGGGTCTCCTATGGCTACACCTTC

clone_size: .
v_call: TRBV20-1
d_call: TRBD1
j_call: TRBJ1-6
cdr3_aa: CSARFSGRGSSYNSPLHF
cdr3_nt: TGCAGTGCTAGATTTTCGGGCAGGGGGAGCTCCTATAATTCACCCCTCCACTTT

clone_size: .
v_call: TRBV4-3
d_call: TRBD1
j_call: TRBJ2-3
cdr3_aa: CASSPGQGVNTQYF
cdr3_nt: TGCGCCAGCTCACCGGGACAGGGGGTAAATACGCAGTATTTT

clone_size: many
v_call: TRBV27
d_call: .
j_call: TRBJ2-2
cdr3_aa: CASRWDGANTGELFF
cdr3_nt: TGTGCCAGCAGATGGGATGGGGCGAACACCGGGGAGCTGTTTTTT

clone_size: .
v_call: TRBV7-9
d_call: .
j_call: TRBJ2-3
cdr3_aa: CASSPGWGTDTQYF
cdr3_nt: TGTGCCAGCAGCCCGGGTTGGGGCACAGATACGCAGTATTTT

clone_size: few
v_call: TRBV5-5
d_call: .
j_call: TRBJ1-1
cdr3_aa: CASSLRPPDTEAFF
cdr3_nt: TGTGCCAGCAGCTTGAGACCTCCGGACACTGAAGCTTTCTTT